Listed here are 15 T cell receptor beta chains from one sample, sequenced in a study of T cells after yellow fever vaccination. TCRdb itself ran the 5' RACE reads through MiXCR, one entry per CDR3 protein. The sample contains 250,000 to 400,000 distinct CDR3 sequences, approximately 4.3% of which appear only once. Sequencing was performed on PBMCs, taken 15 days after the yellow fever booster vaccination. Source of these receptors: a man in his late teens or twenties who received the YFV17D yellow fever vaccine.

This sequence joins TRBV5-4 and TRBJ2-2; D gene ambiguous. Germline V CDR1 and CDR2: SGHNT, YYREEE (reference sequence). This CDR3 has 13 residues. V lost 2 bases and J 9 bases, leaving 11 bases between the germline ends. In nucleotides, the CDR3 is TGTGCCAGCAGCTTATTTCTTTCGAGGGAGCTGTTTTTT. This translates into CASSLFLSRELFF.

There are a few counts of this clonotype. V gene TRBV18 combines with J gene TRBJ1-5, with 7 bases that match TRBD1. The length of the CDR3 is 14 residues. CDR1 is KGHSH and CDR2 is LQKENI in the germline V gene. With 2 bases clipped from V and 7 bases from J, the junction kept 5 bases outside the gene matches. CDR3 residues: CASSPRQGSQPQHF. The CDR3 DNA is TGTGCCAGCTCACCAAGACAGGGAAGCCAGCCCCAGCATTTT.

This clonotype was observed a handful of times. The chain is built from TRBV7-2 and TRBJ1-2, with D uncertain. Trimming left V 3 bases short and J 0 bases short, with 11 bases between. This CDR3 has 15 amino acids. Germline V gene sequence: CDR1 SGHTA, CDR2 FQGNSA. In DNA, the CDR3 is TGTGCCAGCAGCTTGTCACGGACCTCTAACTATGGCTACACCTTC. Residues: CASSLSRTSNYGYTF. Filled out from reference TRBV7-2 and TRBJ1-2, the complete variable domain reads GAGVSQSPSNKVTEKGKDVELRCDPISGHTALYWYRQSLGQGLEFLIYFQGNSAPDKSGLPSDRFSAERTGGSVSTLTIQRTQQEDSAVYLCASSLSRTSNYGYTFGSGTRLTVV.

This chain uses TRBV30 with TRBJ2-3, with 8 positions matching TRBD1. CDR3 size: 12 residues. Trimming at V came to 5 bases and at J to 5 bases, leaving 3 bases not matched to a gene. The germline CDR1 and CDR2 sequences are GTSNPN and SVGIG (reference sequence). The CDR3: CAWGQGVDTQYF. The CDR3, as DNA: TGTGCCTGGGGACAGGGTGTAGATACGCAGTATTTT.

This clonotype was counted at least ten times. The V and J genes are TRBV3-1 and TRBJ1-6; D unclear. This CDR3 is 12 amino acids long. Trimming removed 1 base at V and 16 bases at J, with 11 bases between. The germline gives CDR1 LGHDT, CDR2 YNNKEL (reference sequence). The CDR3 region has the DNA TGTGCCAGCAGCCAAGTACGAGGGCTACTCCACTTT. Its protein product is CASSQVRGLLHF.

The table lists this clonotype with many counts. CDR3 DNA: TGTGCCAGCAGCTTGGAACCCTATGGCTACACCTTC. It encodes CASSLEPYGYTF. This chain connects TRBV7-9 to TRBJ1-2; D call uncertain. Between the trimmed V and J ends, which lost 3 bases and 4 bases, there was a span of 6 bases. This CDR3 is 12 amino acids long. Per the germline V gene, CDR1 is SEHNR and CDR2 is FQNEAQ (reference sequence).

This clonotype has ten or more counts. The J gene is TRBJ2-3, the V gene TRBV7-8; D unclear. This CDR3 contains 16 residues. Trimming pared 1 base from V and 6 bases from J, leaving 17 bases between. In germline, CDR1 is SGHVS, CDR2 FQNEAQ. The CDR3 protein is CASSLVLGSGRDTQYF. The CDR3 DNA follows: TGTGCCAGCAGCTTAGTACTCGGTTCCGGGCGGGATACGCAGTATTTT.

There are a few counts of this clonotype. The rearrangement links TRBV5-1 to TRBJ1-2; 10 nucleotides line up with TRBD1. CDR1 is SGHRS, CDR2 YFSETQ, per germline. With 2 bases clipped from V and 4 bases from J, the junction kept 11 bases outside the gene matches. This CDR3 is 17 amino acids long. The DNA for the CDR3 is TGCGCCAGCAGCTTAACGGAGGGACAGGGGAACATCTATGGCTACACCTTC. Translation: CASSLTEGQGNIYGYTF.

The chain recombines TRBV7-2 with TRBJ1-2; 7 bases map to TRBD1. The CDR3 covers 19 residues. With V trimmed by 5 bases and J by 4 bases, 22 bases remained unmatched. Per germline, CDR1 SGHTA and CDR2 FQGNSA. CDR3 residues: CASSGAGMGQTLSFYGYTF. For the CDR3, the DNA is TGTGCCAGCAGCGGGGCGGGGATGGGACAGACCTTGTCTTTCTATGGCTACACCTTC.

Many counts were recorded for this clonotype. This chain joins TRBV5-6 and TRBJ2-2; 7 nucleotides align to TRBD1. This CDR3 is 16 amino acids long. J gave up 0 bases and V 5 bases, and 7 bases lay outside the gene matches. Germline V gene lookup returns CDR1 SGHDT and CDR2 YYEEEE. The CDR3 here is CASRSGQVANTGELFF. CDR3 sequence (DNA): TGTGCCAGCAGATCCGGACAGGTCGCGAACACCGGGGAGCTGTTTTTT. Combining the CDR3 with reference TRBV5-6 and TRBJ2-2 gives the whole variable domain DAGVTQSPTHLIKTRGQQVTLRCSPKSGHDTVSWYQQALGQGPQFIFQYYEEEERQRGNFPDRFSGHQFPNYSSELNVNALLLGDSALYLCASRSGQVANTGELFFGEGSRLTVL.

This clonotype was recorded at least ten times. Written as DNA, the CDR3 is TGCAGTGCTCCCCCGGGGGGGACCACAGATACGCAGTATTTT. This gives the protein CSAPPGGTTDTQYF. The rearrangement uses TRBV20-1 and TRBJ2-3; 8 nucleotides agree with TRBD2. Germline CDR1 is DFQATT and CDR2 is SNEGSKA (reference sequence). J gave up 2 bases and V 5 bases, and 6 bases lay outside the gene matches. This CDR3 is 14 amino acids long.

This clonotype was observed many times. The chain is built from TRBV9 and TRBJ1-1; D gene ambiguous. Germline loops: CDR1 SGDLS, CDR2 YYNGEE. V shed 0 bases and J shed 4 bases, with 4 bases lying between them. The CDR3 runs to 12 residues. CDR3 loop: CASSVGGTEAFF. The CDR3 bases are TGTGCCAGCAGCGTAGGGGGCACTGAAGCTTTCTTT.

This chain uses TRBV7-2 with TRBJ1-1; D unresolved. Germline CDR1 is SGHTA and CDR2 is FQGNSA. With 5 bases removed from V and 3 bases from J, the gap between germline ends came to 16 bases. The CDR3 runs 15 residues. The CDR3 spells CASSPRFGPYTEAFF. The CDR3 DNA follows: TGTGCCAGCAGCCCCAGATTTGGGCCCTACACTGAAGCTTTCTTT.

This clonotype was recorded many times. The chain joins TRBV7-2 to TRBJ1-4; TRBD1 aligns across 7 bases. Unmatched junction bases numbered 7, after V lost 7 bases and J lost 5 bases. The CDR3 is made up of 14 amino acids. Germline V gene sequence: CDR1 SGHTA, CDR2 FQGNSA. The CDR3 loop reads CASTRDSLNEKLFF. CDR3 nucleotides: TGTGCCAGCACCAGGGACAGCTTAAATGAAAAACTGTTTTTT.

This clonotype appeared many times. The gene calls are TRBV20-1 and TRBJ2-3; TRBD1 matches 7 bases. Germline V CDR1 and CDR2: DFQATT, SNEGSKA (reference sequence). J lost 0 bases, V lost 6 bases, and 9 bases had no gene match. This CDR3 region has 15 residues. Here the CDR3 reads CSAWTGTTSTDTQYF. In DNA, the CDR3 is TGCAGTGCGTGGACAGGAACCACTAGCACAGATACGCAGTATTTT.